These 21 T cell receptor beta chains share one sample of origin, sequenced in a study of Graves' ophthalmopathy and Graves' hyperthyroidism (dated by TCRdb to 2016 to 2018). The instrument given in TCRdb is Illumina HiSeq 2000. For repertoire sequencing, TCR beta CDR3 regions were amplified from RNA transcripts. The first round of RT-PCR was done with HTBI primers and the Qiagen OneStep RT-PCR kit, and was followed by a second round of multiplex PCR, then size selection and purification. TCRdb reprocessing: public reads trimmed at Q25 with fastp, clones called with MiXCR, in-frame beta chains kept. Records with the same CDR3 protein are collapsed into one entry carrying the most frequent genes and DNA. The sample table records more than 300,000 distinct CDR3 sequences; about 15% of these occur just once. 2.4% of the sample goes to the ten largest clones. Sequencing was performed on peripheral blood. These receptors all stem from an adult woman with stable Graves' hyperthyroidism.

This clonotype was detected ten times or more. The chain joins TRBV11-3 to TRBJ2-2; D is unclear. V was shortened by 0 bases and J by 7 bases, with 6 bases between the two germline ends. CDR1 is SGHNT and CDR2 is YENEEA in the germline V gene. This CDR3 has 13 residues. CDR3: CASSLDPGGELFF. DNA for the CDR3: TGTGCCAGCAGCTTAGATCCGGGCGGGGAGCTGTTTTTT.

This clonotype showed up many times. The J gene is TRBJ2-2, the V gene TRBV20-1; perhaps TRBD1 as D (5 bases). There are 15 residues in the CDR3. Germline CDR1 and CDR2: DFQATT and SNEGSKA (reference sequence). V was shortened by 0 bases and J by 4 bases, with 12 bases between the two germline ends. CDR3 region: CSARDFQGSTGELFF. The CDR3 DNA reads as TGCAGTGCTAGAGATTTCCAGGGATCCACCGGGGAGCTGTTTTTT.

The CDR3 region has the DNA TGTGCCAGCAGGACCCCGAGGGGAGGAACTGAAGCTTTCTTT. Protein sequence: CASRTPRGGTEAFF. V usage is TRBV6-1 and J usage is TRBJ1-1; possibly TRBD1 for D (5 bases). The germline V gene encodes CDR1 MNHNS and CDR2 SASEGT. CDR3 size: 14 residues. Trimming shortened V by 6 bases and J by 5 bases, and 16 bases separated the two germline ends.

J is TRBJ1-5 and V is TRBV19; D perhaps matches TRBD1 (5 bases). The germline V gene encodes CDR1 LNHDA and CDR2 SQIVND (reference sequence). Trimming shortened V by 0 bases and J by 5 bases, and 14 bases separated the two germline ends. The CDR3 is made up of 16 amino acids. Here the CDR3 reads CASSIDAWTSDQPQHF. The CDR3 coding sequence is TGTGCCAGTAGTATAGACGCTTGGACATCCGATCAGCCCCAGCATTTT.

This clonotype was seen at least ten times. This chain connects TRBV28 to TRBJ2-7, with 8 bases that match TRBD1. The germline V gene encodes CDR1 MDHEN and CDR2 SYDVKM. After removal of 4 bases from V and 4 bases from J, the junction contained 9 bases not matched to a gene. This CDR3 region has 15 residues. The CDR3 DNA follows: TGTGCCAGCAGTTCCCCGGGGGACAGGACTTACGAGCAGTACTTC. Its protein is CASSSPGDRTYEQYF.

This clonotype was seen at least ten times. The chain employs TRBV7-9 and TRBJ2-5, with D possibly matching TRBD2 (6 bases). There are 14 residues in the CDR3. Trimming cost V 4 bases and J 1 base, with 10 bases left between them. Germline CDR1 reads SEHNR; CDR2 reads FQNEAQ (reference sequence). CDR3 protein: CASSWGGAQETQYF. CDR3 DNA: TGTGCCAGCAGCTGGGGCGGGGCCCAAGAGACCCAGTACTTC. The variable domain in full, with the rest retrieved from reference TRBV7-9 and TRBJ2-5, is DTGVSQNPRHKITKRGQNVTFRCDPISEHNRLYWYRQTLGQGPEFLTYFQNEAQLEKSRLLSDRFSAERPKGSFSTLEIQRTEQGDSAMYLCASSWGGAQETQYFGPGTRLLVL.

In this sample, this clonotype turned up a few times. This sequence joins TRBV5-1 and TRBJ2-2; unclear D gene. CDR1 and CDR2 from the germline V gene are SGHRS and YFSETQ. The CDR3 has 14 amino acids. V lost 2 bases and J lost 0, with 5 bases in between. CDR3 in DNA: TGCGCCAGCAGCTTCTCTACGAACACCGGGGAGCTGTTTTTT. Translation gives CASSFSTNTGELFF.

In its sample, this clonotype was seen a few times. The genes are TRBV18 and TRBJ1-3, with 9 bases matching TRBD1. In germline, CDR1 is KGHSH, CDR2 LQKENI. The CDR3 has 16 amino acids. Losses at the gene ends were 0 bases for V and 4 bases for J; bases not matched to a gene: 4. This CDR3 is CASSPPGTGKGNTIYF. The DNA for the CDR3 is TGTGCCAGCTCACCACCCGGGACAGGGAAAGGAAACACCATATATTTT.

This clonotype was detected ten times or more. The genes are TRBV5-1 and TRBJ2-7; 13 bases fit TRBD2. The germline gives CDR1 SGHRS, CDR2 YFSETQ. J was trimmed by 5 bases and V by 2 bases; bases with no gene match: 4. The CDR3 runs 15 residues. This chain's CDR3 is CASSFGLAGAHEQYF. The CDR3 DNA reads TGCGCCAGCAGCTTTGGACTAGCGGGAGCCCACGAGCAGTACTTC.

This clonotype was seen ten or more times. The chain is built from TRBV11-1 and TRBJ2-7; the match to TRBD1 covers 8 bases. J gave up 3 bases and V 5 bases, and 21 bases lay outside the gene matches. CDR1 and CDR2 from the germline V gene are SGHAT and FQDESV (reference sequence). This CDR3 has 19 amino acids. CDR3 nucleotides: TGTGCCAGCAGCGGAAATAGGTTCCGAGCCGGGACAGGAAACTACGAGCAGTACTTC. Translation: CASSGNRFRAGTGNYEQYF.

This clonotype turned up a few times. J is TRBJ1-5 and V is TRBV29-1, with 7 bases that match TRBD1. Germline CDR1 and CDR2: SQVTM and ANQGSEA. The CDR3 is 13 amino acids. Trimming cost V 6 bases and J 9 bases; bases outside gene matches: 11. Here the CDR3 reads CSVRDRVGLPQHF. The CDR3 nucleotides read TGCAGCGTCCGCGACAGGGTCGGTCTGCCCCAGCATTTT.

This clonotype was found a few times. A much larger clone is a single base away; this may be a read error. J is TRBJ1-1 and V is TRBV9, with no clear D. This CDR3 has 13 residues. Per germline, CDR1 SGDLS and CDR2 YYNGEE. The germline V and J ends were trimmed by 0 bases and 3 bases, with 6 bases remaining between them. The CDR3 spells CASSVAGYTEAFF. The CDR3 nucleotides read TGTGCCAGCAGCGTAGCGGGTTACACTGAAGCTTTCTTT.

This clonotype was observed many times. V and J are TRBV20-1 and TRBJ1-2; 7 nucleotides align to TRBD1. The germline gives CDR1 DFQATT, CDR2 SNEGSKA (reference sequence). Germline trimming cut 1 base from V and 1 base from J; bases unmatched to any gene: 3. This CDR3 comprises 14 residues. CDR3 in amino acids: CSARADRLNYGYTF. The CDR3 bases are TGCAGTGCTAGAGCGGACAGGCTTAACTATGGCTACACCTTC.

Ten or more counts support this clonotype. The chain uses TRBV7-2 and TRBJ2-7; TRBD1 matches at 9 bases. The junction had 10 bases not matched to a gene; V was cut back by 5 bases and J by 2 bases. The length of the CDR3 is 16 residues. CDR1 and CDR2 (germline): SGHTA, FQGNSA. CDR3 coding DNA: TGTGCCAGCAGCCGAATTGGACAGGGGCGTCCCTACGAGCAGTACTTC. Protein product: CASSRIGQGRPYEQYF.

The V and J genes are TRBV6-1 and TRBJ1-1; D is unresolved. The CDR3 sequence is 13 residues long. Trimming shortened V by 5 bases and J by 1 base, and 8 bases separated the two germline ends. In germline, CDR1 is MNHNS, CDR2 SASEGT. CDR3 amino acids: CASSSPSNTEAFF. As DNA, the CDR3 is TGTGCCAGCAGTAGCCCCTCGAACACTGAAGCTTTCTTT.

This sequence joins TRBV20-1 and TRBJ2-7, with 9 positions matching TRBD1. The CDR3 has 14 residues. Trimming cost V 0 bases and J 7 bases; bases outside gene matches: 7. Germline V gives CDR1 DFQATT, CDR2 SNEGSKA (reference sequence). CDR3 sequence reads: CSARDSRQGGEQYF. The CDR3 nucleotides are TGCAGTGCTAGAGACAGTCGACAGGGGGGGGAGCAGTACTTC.

This clonotype has at least ten counts. V usage is TRBV29-1 and J usage is TRBJ1-2; TRBD1 matches at 9 bases. The CDR3 loop spans 13 amino acids. Germline assignment: CDR1 SQVTM and CDR2 ANQGSEA. Written as DNA, the CDR3 is TGCAGTGCGGTCGCCGGGACAGGGTATGGCTACACCTTC. Its protein product is CSAVAGTGYGYTF.

About this clonotype: A much larger clone is a single base away; this may be a read error. The chain recombines TRBV11-2 with TRBJ1-1; possible D gene TRBD1, 5 bases. V was shortened by 5 bases and J by 2 bases, with 9 bases between the two germline ends. The CDR3 runs to 13 residues. CDR1 SGHAT and CDR2 FQNNGV come from the germline V gene. CDR3 sequence: CASSRDCNTEAFF. The DNA of the CDR3 is TGTGCCAGCAGCCGGGACTGTAACACTGAAGCTTTCTTT.

This clonotype has at least ten counts. The chain links TRBV12-3 or TRBV12-4 to TRBJ1-1; 11 bases fit TRBD1. Trimming at V came to 6 bases and at J to 4 bases, leaving 4 bases not matched to a gene. CDR3 length: 14 amino acids. CDR3 sequence (DNA): TGTGCCAGCAGCAGGGACAGGGGGATCACTGAAGCTTTCTTT. It specifies CASSRDRGITEAFF.

There are many counts of this clonotype. The rearrangement links TRBV20-1 to TRBJ1-5; D is uncertain. The ends were cut back, 7 bases at V and 0 bases at J, with 13 bases in the middle. The germline gives CDR1 DFQATT, CDR2 SNEGSKA (reference sequence). The CDR3 runs to 14 residues. As DNA, the CDR3 is TGCAGTGACAAACTCGCCCTTAGCAATCAGCCCCAGCATTTT. Its translation: CSDKLALSNQPQHF.

This clonotype was observed a handful of times. The rearrangement uses TRBV5-1 and TRBJ2-5; 12 bases fit TRBD2. The V gene end was trimmed by 5 bases and the J gene end by 2 bases; junction bases not matched to a gene: 13. The germline CDR1 and CDR2 sequences are SGHRS and YFSETQ. The CDR3 totals 18 residues. CDR3 protein: CASRSGTSGPWGQETQYF. CDR3 DNA: TGCGCCAGCAGATCCGGGACTAGCGGGCCCTGGGGGCAAGAGACCCAGTACTTC.